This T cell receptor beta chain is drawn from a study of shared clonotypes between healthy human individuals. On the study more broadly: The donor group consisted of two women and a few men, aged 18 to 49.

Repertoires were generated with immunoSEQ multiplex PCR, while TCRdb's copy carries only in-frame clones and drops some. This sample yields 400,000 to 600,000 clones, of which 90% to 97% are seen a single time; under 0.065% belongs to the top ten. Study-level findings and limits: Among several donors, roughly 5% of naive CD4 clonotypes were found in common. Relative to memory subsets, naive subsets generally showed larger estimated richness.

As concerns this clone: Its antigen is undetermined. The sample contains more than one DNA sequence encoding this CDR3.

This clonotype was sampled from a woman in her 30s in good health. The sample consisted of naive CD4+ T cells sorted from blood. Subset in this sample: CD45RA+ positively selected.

CDR3 in DNA: TGTGCCAGCAGTGAACAGGGACAGCGCAATCAGCCCCAGCATTTT. Its protein product is CASSEQGQRNQPQHF. This chain uses TRBV2 with TRBJ1-5; 7 bases line up with TRBD1. J lost 2 bases, V lost 2 bases, and 3 bases had no gene match. The CDR3 is made up of 15 amino acids. The germline V gene has CDR1 SNHLY and CDR2 FYNNEI.